The 10 T cell receptor beta chains in this list originate from one sample, sequenced in a study of T-cell reconstitution after alpha-beta-depleted transplantation in children. As it was prepared, the TCRbeta library received unique molecular identifiers. TCRdb reanalysed the PCR reads using MiXCR and keeps one entry per CDR3 protein. The sample has around 530,000 distinct CDR3 sequences, 32% seen once. Source: PBMCs from the stem cell graft donor, taken from the stem cell graft. These receptors all come from a human donor who donated a stem cell graft to a child with aplastic anemia.

The chain combines TRBV5-4 with TRBJ2-7; possibly TRBD1 or TRBD2 for D (5 bases each). The CDR3 loop spans 14 amino acids. V lost 4 bases and J 3 bases, leaving 14 bases between the germline ends. From germline, CDR1 is SGHNT and CDR2 YYREEE (reference sequence). The CDR3 DNA sequence: TGTGCCAGCAGCCATAGGGACGGAGTCTACGAGCAGTACTTC. Its translation: CASSHRDGVYEQYF. The whole variable domain, filled in from reference TRBV5-4 and TRBJ2-7, reads ETGVTQSPTHLIKTRGQQVTLRCSSQSGHNTVSWYQQALGQGPQFIFQYYREEENGRGNFPPRFSGLQFPNYSSELNVNALELDDSALYLCASSHRDGVYEQYFGPGTRLTVT.

The rearrangement joins TRBV4-3 to TRBJ1-1; TRBD1 matches at 7 bases. This CDR3 is 14 amino acids long. Trimming took 3 bases from V and 1 from J; bases not matched to a gene: 2. The germline gives CDR1 LGHNA, CDR2 YSLEER. Here the CDR3 DNA reads TGCGCCAGCAGCCAGCAGGGGGGGAACACTGAAGCTTTCTTT. It is translated as CASSQQGGNTEAFF.

This chain uses TRBV12-3 or TRBV12-4 with TRBJ1-6, with D unclear. Trimming pared 4 bases from V and 0 bases from J, leaving 7 bases between. The CDR3 consists of 15 residues. The CDR3 DNA reads as TGTGCCAGCAGTTCAGTGAGCTCCTATAATTCACCCCTCCACTTT. Amino acids: CASSSVSSYNSPLHF.

The rearrangement uses TRBV7-9 and TRBJ2-2, with a possible D match to TRBD2 (5 bases). This CDR3 comprises 16 residues. Trimming shortened V by 2 bases and J by 4 bases, and 14 bases separated the two germline ends. Germline V gene sequence: CDR1 SEHNR, CDR2 FQNEAQ (reference sequence). The CDR3 spells CASSLPAERSTGELFF. CDR3 DNA sequence: TGTGCCAGCAGCTTACCGGCTGAGCGGAGCACCGGGGAGCTGTTTTTT.

This clonotype turned up a few times. This chain links TRBV20-1 with TRBJ1-6; TRBD1 aligns across 7 bases. The CDR3 loop spans 16 amino acids. Germline V gene data show CDR1 as DFQATT and CDR2 as SNEGSKA (reference sequence). With 3 bases clipped from V and 7 bases from J, the junction kept 12 bases outside the gene matches. The CDR3 spells CSARGQGVEQNSPLHF. CDR3 DNA sequence: TGCAGTGCTAGGGGGCAGGGGGTAGAGCAGAATTCACCCCTCCACTTT.

Remarks on this clonotype: A read error may explain this, as a much larger clone is one base away. CDR3 protein: CASSLGLTRGWAFF. The CDR3 DNA reads TGTGCCAGCAGTTTAGGTCTGACACGCGGGTGGGCTTTCTTT. This chain links TRBV12-3 or TRBV12-4 with TRBJ1-1, with D uncertain. CDR3 size: 14 residues. V lost 1 base and J 11 bases, leaving 17 bases between the germline ends.

This clonotype has just a few counts. The rearrangement links TRBV30 to TRBJ1-1; maybe TRBD1 (5 bases). Germline V gene lookup returns CDR1 GTSNPN and CDR2 SVGIG (reference sequence). The CDR3 spans 13 residues. V lost 3 bases, J lost 2 bases, and 10 bases lay in between. The CDR3 region has the DNA TGTGCCTGGAGCATTACAGGTAACACTGAAGCTTTCTTT. The encoded protein is CAWSITGNTEAFF.

The chain employs TRBV5-1 and TRBJ1-1, with D unclear. Between the trimmed V and J ends, which lost 1 base and 4 bases, there was a span of 8 bases. CDR3 length: 13 amino acids. Germline CDR1 is SGHRS and CDR2 is YFSETQ. The DNA of the CDR3 is TGCGCCAGCAGCTTGAAGTTGGCCACTGAAGCTTTCTTT. As protein: CASSLKLATEAFF.

V gene TRBV10-2 combines with J gene TRBJ1-1; 7 bases fit TRBD1. The germline V gene has CDR1 WSHSY and CDR2 SAAADI. The V segment lost 6 bases and the J segment 11 bases; nucleotides outside the gene matches: 15. The length of the CDR3 is 14 residues. CDR3: CASRPTGEGGDAFF. The DNA of the CDR3 is TGCGCCAGCAGACCCACAGGGGAAGGTGGTGACGCTTTCTTT.

The V call is TRBV10-3, the J call TRBJ2-7; TRBD1 aligns across 9 bases. J gave up 5 bases and V 8 bases, and 7 bases lay outside the gene matches. CDR1 is ENHRY and CDR2 is SYGVKD in the germline V gene. The CDR3 has 13 amino acids. The CDR3 DNA reads TGTGCCATCGCAAGGGGGGACAGGGACGAGCAGTACTTC. This sequence encodes CAIARGDRDEQYF.